This T cell receptor beta chain was retrieved from a study of cytomegalovirus exposure and HLA in healthy donors (dated by TCRdb to 2016 to 2017). Looking at the study overall: In an earlier analysis of 450 to 750 of the donors, about 260 Gb of sequence data and 95 million to 130 million unique TCR beta sequences from 150 million to 200 million T cells were reported. An earlier analysis of about 620 of the donors applied high-throughput TCR beta sequencing to assess whether each TCR beta V gene segment acted as functional or pseudogenic. The study aimed to test whether signatures of past pathogen exposure could be identified by cataloging public T cell receptors. Donor age, sex, ethnicity and CMV serostatus were collected together with the repertoire data. On average, around 230,000 unique TCR beta nucleotide sequences were sequenced per donor among a few hundred genotyped donors of the cohort, with 15% to 20% of those sequences being non-productive. Of the approximately 400 genotyped donors, approximately 80% were placed in the genetic ancestry cluster associated with self-reported Caucasian donors. Using immunosequencing, the study profiled T cell repertoires from around 670 subjects and related those repertoires to cytomegalovirus serostatus. In a later analysis, previously published TCR beta repertoires from some 640 donors were re-analyzed and high-resolution HLA genotyping was added so that TCR occurrence patterns could be studied. To predict cytomegalovirus infection status, the study combined high-throughput TCR immunosequencing, statistical association of individual TCRs with disease status, and machine learning. Every repertoire in the discovery cohort had been generated on one and the same sequencing platform. A later genetic analysis used genome-wide SNP genotypes for about three fifths of the 666 donors, treating that subset as a discovery cohort. In the later analysis, no new phenotypic data were used to find candidate immune exposures; instead, reliance was placed on TCR beta sequences and their occurrence across donors. Typing coverage varied by locus: 629-630 donors for A, B, C, DRB1 and DQB1; more than 500 for DQA1; about 600 for DPA1; roughly 450 for DPB1. HLA typing included class I and class II loci at four-digit resolution. In addition to the first cohort of 650 to 750 subjects, a separate validation cohort of 100 to 150 different subjects was used. Roughly 5 DR-DQ haplotypes were handled as single units for association and clustering, since linkage in the cohort was strong. An early release that covered 500 to 800 HLA-typed donors contained 300 to 350 gigabases of sequencing data and approximately 85 million unique TCR sequences. General findings and caveats noted by the study authors: While some public TCRs were present in many individuals, most TCR sequences turned up only very rarely across donors. A cluster of highly shared sequence variants was judged likely to be a technical artifact of the sequencing pipeline. According to the authors, the approach could potentially be generalized to other disease states and immunological phenotypes. Linkage disequilibrium might explain the correlated functional status among segregating V segments, but an unknown experimental factor could not be ruled out. The study gave a list of under 200 TCR beta chains associated with cytomegalovirus. An earlier analysis of around 600 of the donors showed that most TCR beta V segments appeared in productive rearrangements either about 87% or about 30% of the time, which broadly matched IMGT annotations. A later analysis found that HLA-associated TCR beta chains were more clonally expanded and had lower generation probabilities than equally common non-associated chains. Because the 87-base-pair reads could not distinguish some IMGT-functional V segments, including TRBV6-2 and TRBV6-3, those segments were excluded. A few of the identified cytomegalovirus-associated TCR beta chains were confirmed in vitro to be specific for cytomegalovirus antigens. The presence/absence analyses assumed that sequencing depth was roughly uniform across donors, and that assumption may not be true. According to a later genetic analysis, donors in an Asian-associated ancestry cluster had fewer N-insertions in productive TCRs than the approximately 690-donor mean. A later genetic analysis associated a missense DCLRE1C variant with V-gene and J-gene trimming of TCR beta chains, and an independent cohort replicated the association. The cohort was sequenced for TCR beta chains only, and without alpha or paired-chain data the features that could be detected were limited. According to a later analysis, parvovirus B19, influenza, CMV and Epstein-Barr virus appeared linked to several top co-occurrence clusters. Because HLA typing was unavailable for some donors at each locus, only the typed subset was used in association tests. Assigning TCR associations to individual alleles was difficult when HLA alleles, especially DR and DQ, strongly co-occurred. In a later analysis, around 17,000 TCR beta sequences were associated with specific HLA alleles at a false discovery rate of 0.05. A further reported finding was that TCR beta sequences accurately predicted the HLA-A and HLA-B alleles for most subjects in the first cohort. According to a later analysis, most CMV-associated TCR beta chains appeared to be HLA-restricted, and the HLA associations seemed to be driven largely by CMV exposure. The only immune exposure information available for the cohort was CMV serostatus. In a later analysis, the rate of TCR association differed among HLA loci, with DRB1 alleles having the most associated TCRs and HLA-C alleles having the fewest. Some 16 rarely observed V segments, including chromosome 9 orphons, were excluded from the earlier analysis of just under 600 of the donors because counts were too low. The classifier was reported to diagnose cytomegalovirus status with high specificity and sensitivity in both the original and validation cohorts.

The cohort comprised around 690 healthy bone marrow donors. At the time of sampling, all cohort members were nominally healthy, though unrecorded immune exposures were likely present. The donor tested CMV seronegative, placing the donor among the 300 to 400 seronegative members of the cohort. Each donor provided a peripheral blood sample, and peripheral blood mononuclear cells were used for TCR beta sequencing. Genomic DNA was extracted from the blood cell samples with the Qiagen DNeasy Blood Extraction Kit. This clone appeared a few times. The antigen it binds to is not known. The input lacks base qualities; no much larger clone sits a single base away. Trimming costs V 6 bases and J 2 bases, and their ends lie 14 bases apart. CDR1 and CDR2 (MDHEN, SYDVKM) derive from the germline V gene. The CDR3 goes from the cysteine to the phenylalanine over 14 residues. Kept here is only the CDR3 DNA, which spans 42 bases and is read in frame from base 1.

The receptor library was made with the immunoSEQ multiplex PCR assay. A mixture of 60 forward primers for TCR Vbeta segments and 13 reverse primers for TCR Jbeta segments was used in the multiplex PCR. A multiplex PCR assay on genomic DNA amplified the CDR3 region of rearranged TCR beta genes. The Illumina HiSeq System was used to sequence the amplified TCR beta libraries as 87-base-pair reads. Under the source paper's analysis protocol: In a later analysis, 70 million to 95 million unique TCR beta chains were counted across the 650 to 750 repertoires, and roughly 11 million of these chains were shared by at least two donors. A nearest-neighbor algorithm error-corrected the raw reads and collapsed the reads into unique sequences, merging closely related sequences to remove PCR and sequencing errors. To assign V, D and J gene segments, CDR3 sequences were aligned to IMGT reference sequences. For a sequence to be retained, a match of at least six nucleotides was required to both a V gene segment and a J gene segment. A rearrangement was called productive if the CDR3 had no stop codons and remained in frame with V and J, and every other rearrangement was called non-productive. CDR3 was defined by IMGT convention, running from the second conserved V-encoded cysteine to the conserved J-encoded phenylalanine. The earlier analysis of about 620 of the donors excluded sequences that lacked an unambiguous match to a single V gene segment. In an earlier analysis of several hundred of the donors, V segments were called functional above 56.7% productive rearrangements and were called segregating when the between-donor standard deviation exceeded 5%. A statistical classification framework was built for diagnosing cytomegalovirus status from the catalog of TCR beta chain sequences. In a later analysis, V and J genes were assigned by comparing TCR nucleotide sequences against IMGT/GENE-DB human TR gene sequences. A later analysis assigned CDR3 sequences and most-parsimonious VDJ recombination scenarios with the TCRdist pipeline. In a later analysis, each TCR beta chain was defined by its CDR3 amino acid sequence together with its V-gene family, and reads without a unique V-gene family were excluded. As a way to deal with suspected cross-contamination and a sequencing artifact, a later analysis dropped 450 to 600 nucleotide sequences that were highly shared and had low generation probability. In a later analysis, a clonal expansion index for each public chain was calculated from normalized within-repertoire ranks of inferred template counts. In a later analysis, generation probabilities were computed with a VDJ recombination model fitted to out-of-frame rearrangements, and the resulting probabilities were checked against IGoR. In a later analysis, hypergeometric tests were used to score TCR-TCR, TCR-HLA and TCR-CMV co-occurrence, with a repertoire-size bias correction applied to TCR pairs. False discovery rates were estimated in a later analysis by permuting HLA or CMV assignments 20 times. In a later analysis, co-occurring TCRs were grouped with DBSCAN, and TCRdist sequence similarity was added when clustering was performed within HLA-allele-positive subsets. Co-occurrence clustering excluded repertoires with fewer than 30,000 or more than 120,000 public chains, plus five with anomalous nucleotide sharing. As stored in TCRdb, this immuneACCESS dataset retains in-frame rearrangements with V and J assigned. A fraction of the clones does not appear; measured against another copy, unresolved V genes explain less than half of the discrepancy, and the remainder lacks a known reason. The V and J calls and clone size come from that table; D and trimming were worked out from the DNA. The sample table records 150,000 to 200,000 clones; over 75% of these occur just once. The leading ten clones occupy about 1.5% of the sample.

The TCR sequence derives from a woman aged 25 to 39 in good health and CMV-seronegative. The material sequenced was PBMCs. The chain joins TRBV28 to TRBJ2-7; TRBD1 is possibly the D segment (6 matching bases). The DNA sequence is as follows: TGTGCCAGCAGCCAAAATCACAGGGCCTACGAGCAGTACTTC. It encodes CASSQNHRAYEQYF.